Presented here are 21 T cell receptor beta chains from one specimen sequenced in a study of cytomegalovirus exposure and HLA in healthy donors. A multiplex PCR was run with 60 Vbeta primers and 13 Jbeta primers. TCRdb keeps only in-frame clones here, not all; method: immunoSEQ multiplex PCR. The profile shows approximately 140,000 clones, 70% to 80% of them singletons. The sequencing input was PBMCs. The receptors come from a female donor in good health and CMV-seronegative.

This rearrangement joins TRBV27 to TRBJ2-1; D might be TRBD2 (6 bases). The germline V gene has CDR1 MNHEY and CDR2 SMNVEV (reference sequence). The V gene lost 5 bases and the J gene lost 0 bases, with 17 bases spanning the gap. The CDR3 has 17 residues. CDR3 nucleotides: TGTGCCAGCAGTCTAACCGGGACTGGATTCTCCTACAATGAGCAGTTCTTC. It encodes CASSLTGTGFSYNEQFF.

Only one count was recorded for this clone. The CDR3 DNA sequence: TGTGCCAGCAGTGGACAGGGCGATCAGCCCCAGCATTTT. This gives the protein CASSGQGDQPQHF. The chain recombines TRBV28 with TRBJ1-5, with 8 bases aligning to TRBD1. V trimming: 5 bases; J trimming: 5 bases; junction bases outside the gene matches: 2. From germline, CDR1 is MDHEN and CDR2 SYDVKM. The CDR3 consists of 13 residues.

The V and J genes are TRBV5-1 and TRBJ1-1; a possible D gene is TRBD1 (6 bases). The CDR3 has 13 amino acids. CDR1 and CDR2 (germline): SGHRS, YFSETQ. V lost 1 base and J 3 bases, leaving 7 bases between the germline ends. CDR3 in amino acids: CASSLSGDTEAFF. The CDR3 nucleotides are TGCGCCAGCAGCTTGTCAGGGGACACTGAAGCTTTCTTT.

This chain uses TRBV11-3 with TRBJ2-7; 7 nucleotides match TRBD1. CDR3 length equals 14 residues. Per germline, CDR1 SGHNT and CDR2 YENEEA. Trimming at V came to 5 bases and at J to 2 bases, leaving 6 bases not matched to a gene. The CDR3 DNA is TGTGCCAGCAGCCATCCGACAGGGACCTACGAGCAGTACTTC. It encodes CASSHPTGTYEQYF.

This clone has a handful of counts. V gene TRBV18 combines with J gene TRBJ2-5; D gene unclear. With 4 bases removed from V and 5 bases from J, the gap between germline ends came to 14 bases. Germline-derived CDR1 and CDR2 are KGHSH and LQKENI. The CDR3 loop spans 14 amino acids. CDR3 DNA sequence: TGTGCCAGCTCACAGATGGAGCTCCGGGAGACCCAGTACTTC. Residues: CASSQMELRETQYF. Looking up the rest from reference TRBV18 and TRBJ2-5 gives the full variable domain: NAGVMQNPRHLVRRRGQEARLRCSPMKGHSHVYWYRQLPEEGLKFMVYLQKENIIDESGMPKERFSAEFPKEGPSILRIQQVVRGDSAAYFCASSQMELRETQYFGPGTRLLVL.

V gene TRBV7-2 combines with J gene TRBJ2-1, with 7 bases aligning to TRBD1. V trimming: 1 base; J trimming: 2 bases; junction bases outside the gene matches: 2. The CDR3 is made up of 15 amino acids. Germline CDR1 reads SGHTA; CDR2 reads FQGNSA. The CDR3 DNA reads as TGTGCCAGCAGCTTAGACAGGGGCACCTACAATGAGCAGTTCTTC. This sequence encodes CASSLDRGTYNEQFF.

This rearrangement joins TRBV27 to TRBJ1-1, with D perhaps matching TRBD1 (6 bases). The CDR3 length is 15 residues. Germline V gives CDR1 MNHEY, CDR2 SMNVEV (reference sequence). V lost 5 bases and J lost 3, with 16 bases in between. CDR3 coding DNA: TGTGCCAGCAGTGCGCTCAGGGGATTACACACTGAAGCTTTCTTT. Translation: CASSALRGLHTEAFF.

The V gene is TRBV6-5, the J gene TRBJ1-1; 9 bases are shared with TRBD1. V gave up 7 bases and J gave up 3 bases; unmatched junction bases: 9. This CDR3 is 15 amino acids long. Germline CDR1 and CDR2: MNHEY and SVGAGI. The CDR3, as DNA: TGTGCCAGCACCGAAGGACAGGGGAAGGACACTGAAGCTTTCTTT. It translates to CASTEGQGKDTEAFF.

This clone has a handful of counts. The V call is TRBV5-1, the J call TRBJ2-5; D is perhaps TRBD2 (7 bases). Per the germline V gene, CDR1 is SGHRS and CDR2 is YFSETQ. This CDR3 comprises 14 residues. V was trimmed by 4 bases and J by 5 bases, leaving 15 bases between them. The CDR3 DNA sequence: TGCGCCAGCAGCCCGACGGGGGGCCGGGAGACCCAGTACTTC. Protein product: CASSPTGGRETQYF. Based on the CDR3 plus reference TRBV5-1 and TRBJ2-5, the full variable domain is KAGVTQTPRYLIKTRGQQVTLSCSPISGHRSVSWYQQTPGQGLQFLFEYFSETQRNKGNFPGRFSGRQFSNSRSEMNVSTLELGDSALYLCASSPTGGRETQYFGPGTRLLVL.

The V gene is TRBV9, the J gene TRBJ1-2; D not resolved. V was pared by 3 bases and J by 4 bases, with 4 bases between. CDR1 SGDLS and CDR2 YYNGEE come from the germline V gene. CDR3 length: 11 amino acids. This chain's CDR3 is CASSGGYGYTF. CDR3 sequence (DNA): TGTGCCAGCAGCGGAGGCTATGGCTACACCTTC.

This rearrangement joins TRBV10-3 to TRBJ2-5; 7 bases are a match to TRBD1. The germline V gene encodes CDR1 ENHRY and CDR2 SYGVKD. The V segment lost 9 bases and the J segment 5 bases; nucleotides outside the gene matches: 6. The CDR3 covers 12 residues. CDR3 coding DNA: TGTGCCATATCCGACAGGGTGGAGACCCAGTACTTC. Protein: CAISDRVETQYF.

The chain is built from TRBV30 and TRBJ1-2; 11 nucleotides match TRBD1. J gave up 8 bases and V 4 bases, and 12 bases lay outside the gene matches. CDR1 GTSNPN and CDR2 SVGIG come from the germline V gene (reference sequence). The CDR3 loop spans 15 amino acids. The CDR3 coding sequence is TGTGCCTGGAATGGACAGGGGGCGCAGGTCGGGGGCTACACCTTC. Translation: CAWNGQGAQVGGYTF.

V usage is TRBV10-1 and J usage is TRBJ2-5; D may be TRBD1 (5 bases). V lost 7 bases, J lost 5 bases, and 11 bases lay in between. The length of the CDR3 is 12 residues. The germline gives CDR1 WNHNN, CDR2 SYGVQD (reference sequence). Here the CDR3 DNA reads TGCGCCAGCATAAGGGGTTCGGAGACCCAGTACTTC. Translated, it gives CASIRGSETQYF.

The chain couples TRBV29-1 to TRBJ1-1; 9 bases map to TRBD1. The CDR3 runs 13 residues. V shed 4 bases, J shed 5 bases, and the junction held 5 bases outside the gene matches. Germline assignment: CDR1 SQVTM and CDR2 ANQGSEA. CDR3 coding DNA: TGCAGCGTTGCCCTGACAGGGGGTACTGAAGCTTTCTTT. Translation gives CSVALTGGTEAFF.

This clone was counted between two and nine times. The V gene is TRBV28, the J gene TRBJ1-1; D possibly corresponds to TRBD1 (5 bases). Germline values: CDR1 MDHEN, CDR2 SYDVKM. The CDR3 is 15 amino acids. V was cut by 6 bases and J by 0 bases, with 14 bases left in between. The CDR3 DNA is TGTGCCAGCAGCTTCGGCCCGGACATGAACACTGAAGCTTTCTTT. Translating gives CASSFGPDMNTEAFF.

V gene TRBV7-3 combines with J gene TRBJ2-7; TRBD2 matches at 7 bases. V trimming: 4 bases; J trimming: 5 bases; junction bases outside the gene matches: 20. The CDR3 has 18 amino acids. From germline, CDR1 is SGHTA and CDR2 FQGTGA. CDR3 DNA sequence: TGTGCCAGCAGCTCCGCCCTGAATCCGGTACTAGCGCCCCACGAGCAGTACTTC. Protein: CASSSALNPVLAPHEQYF.

This clone was seen a few times. The junction does not match germline at one end; this may be a read error. CDR3 DNA sequence: TGTGCCAGCAGCGAAGCGGGGGGAAGCTCCTACGAGCAGTACTTC. It translates to CASSEAGGSSYEQYF. The chain carries TRBV6-1 and TRBJ2-7; TRBD2 aligns across 9 bases. CDR1 MNHNS and CDR2 SASEGT come from the germline V gene. This CDR3 is 15 amino acids long.

The chain uses TRBV7-7 and TRBJ2-7; the D gene is possibly TRBD2 (5 bases). This CDR3 contains 19 residues. Germline CDR1 reads SSHAT; CDR2 reads FNYEAQ (reference sequence). In DNA form, the CDR3 reads TGTGCTAGTGAGGTACTAGAACCCCCCCACACGGAGGCCTCCTACGAGCAGTACTTC. Its protein is CASEVLEPPHTEASYEQYF.

The genes are TRBV6-5 and TRBJ1-2; 10 nucleotides agree with TRBD1. The trim removed 7 bases at V and 7 bases at J, leaving 9 bases unmatched. Germline values: CDR1 MNHEY, CDR2 SVGAGI. The CDR3 sequence is 14 residues long. CDR3 residues: CASKSGTGERGYTF. The DNA for the CDR3 is TGTGCCAGCAAGTCCGGGACAGGGGAACGTGGCTACACCTTC.

This clone was recorded a few times. The V and J genes are TRBV21-1 and TRBJ1-4; TRBD1 is the table's D call, not checked against the DNA. TRBV21-1 is listed as a pseudogene. This CDR3 contains 19 residues. CDR3 sequence (DNA): TGTGCCAGCAGCAAAGTTTCTAACAGGAGTCGGCGCCGTGGTGAAAAACTGTTTTTT. Protein: CASSKVSNRSRRRGEKLFF.

This sequence joins TRBV25-1 and TRBJ2-5; D is possibly TRBD1 (6 bases). The J call may be mistaken, given a closer DNA end match to TRBJ2-7. Germline lookup yields CDR1 MGHDK and CDR2 SYGVNS. The CDR3 runs to 12 residues. The DNA for the CDR3 is TGTGCCAGCAGTGACAGGGGTTACGAGCAGTACTTC. It yields the protein CASSDRGYEQYF.